This passage covers 17 T cell receptor beta chains from one sample sequenced in a study of T-cell memory formation after mild COVID-19. TCRdb re-called the 5' RACE reads with MiXCR, one entry per CDR3 protein. This table has hundreds of thousands of distinct CDR3 sequences, 25% to 30% appearing once. Sample: PBMCs or a T cell subset sorted from them (not recorded which). All receptors come from an adult woman who had mild COVID-19 (a few samples of this study predate the infection). Cell type and time point are not known.

The V and J genes are TRBV4-1 and TRBJ2-7; 8 nucleotides match TRBD1. From germline, CDR1 is MGHRA and CDR2 YSYEKL. CDR3 length: 15 amino acids. After removal of 4 bases from V and 4 bases from J, the junction contained 9 bases not matched to a gene. The CDR3 sequence is CASSLGQVRWYEQYF. CDR3 nucleotides: TGCGCCAGCAGCCTGGGACAGGTTCGTTGGTACGAGCAGTACTTC.

Only one count was recorded for this clonotype. The rearrangement uses TRBV29-1 and TRBJ2-7; 9 bases are shared with TRBD1. The V gene's germline CDR1 is SQVTM and CDR2 ANQGSEA. The V gene end was trimmed by 0 bases and the J gene end by 5 bases; junction bases not matched to a gene: 5. CDR3 size: 14 residues. DNA for the CDR3: TGCAGCGTTGAAGATCTGACAGGGGGAAACGAGCAGTACTTC. This translates into CSVEDLTGGNEQYF.

The gene calls are TRBV20-1 and TRBJ2-5, with D possibly TRBD2 on 6 matching bases. V was pared by 0 bases and J by 2 bases, with 10 bases between. Germline CDR1 DFQATT, CDR2 SNEGSKA (reference sequence). This CDR3 spans 14 amino acids. The CDR3 DNA reads TGCAGTGCTAGAGATTGGGCGGGACAAGAGACCCAGTACTTC. Translating it yields CSARDWAGQETQYF.

This clonotype was observed a handful of times. The chain uses TRBV10-3 and TRBJ1-2; tentative D call: TRBD1 (5 bases). The CDR3 runs to 13 residues. Trimming shortened V by 2 bases and J by 6 bases, and 10 bases separated the two germline ends. CDR1 is ENHRY and CDR2 is SYGVKD in the germline V gene. CDR3 residues: CAISEPQGHGYTF. In nucleotides, the CDR3 is TGTGCCATCAGTGAGCCCCAGGGACATGGCTACACCTTC.

J is TRBJ2-5 and V is TRBV5-1, with D uncertain. V was trimmed by 7 bases and J by 1 base, leaving 11 bases between them. CDR3 length: 13 amino acids. Per germline, CDR1 SGHRS and CDR2 YFSETQ. The CDR3 sequence: CASLESPQETQYF. In DNA form, the CDR3 reads TGCGCCAGCCTCGAGAGCCCCCAAGAGACCCAGTACTTC.

This clonotype appeared a few times. This chain links TRBV4-1 with TRBJ1-5, with TRBD1 matching 12 bases. The CDR3 is made up of 15 amino acids. CDR1 and CDR2 (germline): MGHRA, YSYEKL. V shed 5 bases, J shed 7 bases, and the junction held 6 bases outside the gene matches. The CDR3 sequence: CASSAGQGASQPQHF. In nucleotides, the CDR3 is TGCGCCAGCAGCGCGGGACAGGGGGCCAGCCAGCCCCAGCATTTT.

The chain carries TRBV12-3 or TRBV12-4 and TRBJ2-1, with no clear D. Trimming took off 7 bases at V and 0 bases at J, with 4 bases between the two ends. CDR3 length: 12 residues. The CDR3: CASTLSYNEQFF. In nucleotides, the CDR3 is TGTGCCAGCACCCTCTCCTACAATGAGCAGTTCTTC.

V is TRBV15 and J is TRBJ1-1; no clear D gene. CDR3 length equals 15 residues. V gave up 2 bases and J gave up 0 bases, with 10 bases separating them. Germline V gene lookup returns CDR1 LNHNV and CDR2 YYDKDF (reference sequence). DNA of the CDR3: TGTGCCACCAGCAGACCAGGACGGGTGAACACTGAAGCTTTCTTT. It yields the protein CATSRPGRVNTEAFF.

The CDR3 reads CASSDGSYPEQFF. CDR3 DNA: TGTGCCAGCAGTGACGGTTCGTACCCAGAGCAGTTCTTC. J is TRBJ2-1 and V is TRBV2; D remains ambiguous. Deletions cut 3 bases from V and 10 bases from J, with 13 bases between. Germline V CDR1 and CDR2: SNHLY, FYNNEI. CDR3 length: 13 amino acids.

A few counts support this clonotype. The rearrangement links TRBV7-6 to TRBJ2-7, with 7 bases that match TRBD1. The CDR3 covers 15 residues. The ends lost 6 bases at V and 4 bases at J; junction bases unmatched: 12. The germline V gene encodes CDR1 SGHVS and CDR2 FNYEAQ. The CDR3 region is CASREIDRDGYEQYF. The CDR3 DNA sequence: TGTGCCAGCAGGGAAATCGACAGGGACGGGTACGAGCAGTACTTC.

This chain joins TRBV3-1 and TRBJ2-5; D is unclear. The CDR3 is 13 amino acids. Germline V lookup: CDR1 LGHDT, CDR2 YNNKEL (reference sequence). Trimming removed 4 bases from V and 6 bases from J, with 12 bases in between. The CDR3 region is CASSLLAGQTQYF. The CDR3 DNA reads as TGTGCCAGCAGCCTCCTGGCAGGACAGACCCAGTACTTC.

This clonotype was picked up a small number of times. The V call is TRBV5-6, the J call TRBJ2-3; D remains ambiguous. V lost 5 bases, J lost 6 bases, and 10 bases lay in between. Per the germline V gene, CDR1 is SGHDT and CDR2 is YYEEEE. The CDR3 contains 12 residues. CDR3 bases: TGTGCCAGCAGTCCTGCCGGGGATACGCAGTATTTT. This translates into CASSPAGDTQYF. Variable domain in full (rest from reference TRBV5-6 and TRBJ2-3): DAGVTQSPTHLIKTRGQQVTLRCSPKSGHDTVSWYQQALGQGPQFIFQYYEEEERQRGNFPDRFSGHQFPNYSSELNVNALLLGDSALYLCASSPAGDTQYFGPGTRLTVL.

The chain links TRBV7-2 to TRBJ2-2, with TRBD2 matching 10 bases. This CDR3 is built from 19 residues. CDR1 and CDR2 (germline): SGHTA, FQGNSA. Trimming took 3 bases from V and 1 from J; bases not matched to a gene: 11. The chain's CDR3 is CASSFPSSGGKLNTGELFF. Here the CDR3 DNA reads TGTGCCAGCAGCTTTCCATCTAGCGGGGGAAAATTGAACACCGGGGAGCTGTTTTTT.

The V gene is TRBV4-2, the J gene TRBJ2-7; no clear D gene. The V end lost 0 bases, the J end lost 2 bases, and 14 bases lay between the germline ends. From germline, CDR1 is LGHNA and CDR2 YNFKEQ. CDR3 length: 16 amino acids. CDR3 nucleotide sequence: TGTGCCAGCAGCCAAGATCTGTACAGCCTCACCTACGAGCAGTACTTC. Translation gives CASSQDLYSLTYEQYF.

This chain links TRBV11-2 with TRBJ2-5; the D gene is possibly TRBD1 (6 bases). Germline CDR1 and CDR2: SGHAT and FQNNGV. The CDR3 consists of 11 residues. Trimming took off 4 bases at V and 13 bases at J, with 13 bases between the two ends. Here the CDR3 reads CASSWGHPLYF. The CDR3 DNA sequence: TGTGCCAGCAGCTGGGGACACCCGTTGTACTTC.

The chain employs TRBV10-3 and TRBJ2-3, with 9 bases that match TRBD1. Germline CDR1 ENHRY, CDR2 SYGVKD. The CDR3 has 16 residues. The V gene end was trimmed by 6 bases and the J gene end by 2 bases; junction bases not matched to a gene: 9. DNA of the CDR3: TGTGCCATCAGAGATACAACACAGGGGGCCACAGATACGCAGTATTTT. Its translation: CAIRDTTQGATDTQYF.

Only a few counts were recorded for this clonotype. The genes are TRBV11-3 and TRBJ2-1; D is undetermined. The V gene lost 5 bases and the J gene lost 7 bases, with 15 bases spanning the gap. CDR1 and CDR2 (germline): SGHNT, YENEEA. The length of the CDR3 is 14 residues. Written as DNA, the CDR3 is TGTGCCAGCAGCCCCCTCGGGCTGAGGAATGAGCAGTTCTTC. This codes for CASSPLGLRNEQFF.